The table lists the clone carrying this T cell receptor (beta chain) with a few counts. The sample belongs to a study of cytomegalovirus exposure and HLA in healthy donors. Donors showed nominal health when sampled, although they likely had unrecorded immune exposures. In germline, CDR1 is LGHNA, CDR2 YSLEER. The CDR3 has 15 amino acids. Trimming removed 1 base from V and 0 bases from J, with 7 bases in between. 60 Vbeta and 13 Jbeta primers were used in PCR. This table comes from immunoSEQ multiplex PCR, and its TCRdb copy is limited to in-frame clones, with some not included. The sample includes 100,000 to 150,000 clones, about 70% of them seen just once.

The J gene is TRBJ2-1, the V gene TRBV4-3; D might be TRBD2 (6 bases). The sequence was collected from a middle-aged woman in good health and CMV-seropositive. Sequenced material: PBMCs. CDR3 amino acids: CASSQGLDSYNEQFF. Here the CDR3 DNA reads TGCGCCAGCAGCCAAGGACTAGACTCCTACAATGAGCAGTTCTTC.